The present T cell receptor (beta chain) was sequenced within a study of read filtering for tumor transcriptome and immune sequencing. Molecular barcoded adaptors covering alpha/delta and beta/gamma chains were used on approximately 400 ng RNA. TCRdb analysed the reads with MiXCR anew, one entry per CDR3 protein. The sample has 20,000 to 25,000 distinct CDR3 sequences; approximately 13% are singletons. This clonotype was picked up many times. Its target is unknown. The germline V and J ends were trimmed by 1 base and 2 bases, with 15 bases remaining between them. Germline-derived CDR1 and CDR2 are DFQATT and SNEGSKA (reference sequence). The CDR3 has 15 residues. General observations from the study: Single-read clonotypes: approximately 87% of IR-seq clonotypes (roughly 3.5% of reads), 74.6% of RNA-seq clonotypes (nearly 45% of reads).

The clonotype originates from a donor over 35 with multiple myeloma. The chain recombines TRBV20-1 with TRBJ2-7, with D uncertain. The sequenced sample consisted of a population of CD138-negative cells sorted from bone marrow. This CDR3 is CSARGVLDAAYEQYF. CDR3 nucleotides: TGCAGTGCTAGAGGTGTGTTGGACGCAGCCTACGAGCAGTACTTC.